This T cell receptor beta chain was profiled in a study of T cells after yellow fever vaccination. Findings and limits, study-wide: Among primary-vaccination clones, most reappeared after the booster, at 95% to 96% for CD4 and around 91% for CD8. Highly abundant clonotypes carried over from the bulk population could end up in FACS-sorted repertoires as contaminants. A weaker secondary response peaked on day 5, the primary on day 15.

About this clonotype itself: The antigen is undetermined.

Via MiXCR, TCRdb re-called the 5' RACE reads, giving one row per CDR3 protein. The repertoire holds hundreds of thousands of distinct CDR3 sequences, with more than 8.5% as singletons. CDR3 length equals 14 residues. The V end lost 2 bases, the J end lost 6 bases, and 11 bases lay between the germline ends. Germline assignment: CDR1 SGHTA and CDR2 FQGNSA. The sample consisted of PBMCs, taken on the day of the first yellow fever vaccination. The TCR comes from a young man who received the YFV17D yellow fever vaccine. The genes are TRBV7-2 and TRBJ1-5, with D possibly TRBD1 on 6 matching bases. The CDR3 sequence: CASSLQQGGQPQHF. In nucleotides, the CDR3 is TGTGCCAGCAGCTTACAACAGGGCGGTCAGCCCCAGCATTTT.